The T cell receptor (beta chain) under discussion was sequenced for a study of PD-1 blockade in classical Hodgkin lymphoma. Each and every patient relapsed after autologous stem cell transplantation, and patients got differing brentuximab vedotin exposure. General observations from the study: Newly diagnosed patients were said to have less baseline TCR diversity than healthy donors did. With CD4+ cells, TCR diversity rose significantly by C4D1, but not with CD8+ cells. Individuals who commenced nivolumab within less than 1 year of ASCT were excluded.

Regarding this clone: What it binds is not known.

This CDR3 has 12 residues. Germline lookup yields CDR1 SGHTA and CDR2 FQGNSA. Deletions cut 3 bases from V and 4 bases from J, with 6 bases between. Sequenced by immunoSEQ multiplex PCR; TCRdb stores in-frame clones only, minus some. This sample has about 110,000 clones, with around 89% found just once. V is TRBV7-2 and J is TRBJ2-5; D is unresolved. This sequence originates from a human donor with classical Hodgkin lymphoma. The material sequenced was peripheral blood mononuclear cells (PBMCs), taken before the second cycle of nivolumab. The CDR3 bases are TGTGCCAGCAGCTTGTGGGGAGAGACCCAGTACTTC. It yields the protein CASSLWGETQYF.